This T cell receptor beta chain was profiled in a study of CD8 T cells in ankylosing spondylitis. As to this clonotype: Antigen specificity is unknown.

The CDR3 length is 15 residues. Trimming cost V 1 base and J 3 bases; bases outside gene matches: 4. The germline CDR1 and CDR2 sequences are MNHEY and SVGAGI. Study-level points and caveats: Disease-linked clones bore a CD8+ phenotype and were relatively rare in peripheral blood.

A single record per CDR3 protein comes from TCRdb applying MiXCR to the 5' RACE reads. The sample yields approximately 350,000 distinct CDR3 sequences, approximately 22% seen once. The sample consisted of blood, either unsorted or a sorted T cell fraction (not recorded which). The chain links TRBV6-5 to TRBJ2-7, with 9 bases lining up with TRBD1. This clonotype originated in a male donor with ankylosing spondylitis or in good health (not recorded which). The CDR3 is CASSYFGQGNYEQYF. CDR3 nucleotides: TGTGCCAGCAGTTACTTCGGACAGGGGAACTACGAGCAGTACTTC.